This T cell receptor beta chain is drawn from a study of shared clonotypes between healthy human individuals. This table comes from immunoSEQ multiplex PCR, and its TCRdb copy is limited to in-frame clones, with some not included. The table records some 2.4 million clones, 93% of them present only once. This clone was recorded only once. Looked up from germline, CDR1 is SGHNT and CDR2 is YYREEE (reference sequence). Losses at the gene ends were 4 bases for V and 7 bases for J; bases not matched to a gene: 11. The CDR3 loop spans 17 amino acids. The sample was naive CD4+ T cells from PBMCs. The subset here: CD45RA+ positively selected. The TCR originated in a man younger than 35 in good health. Some clones in this sample may be carry-over from other donors' samples. This rearrangement joins TRBV5-4 to TRBJ2-3; TRBD2 agrees at 14 bases. CDR3 nucleotide sequence: TGTGCCAGCAGCCGCCCTGAGACTAGCGGGAGGGTAAATACGCAGTATTTT. This sequence encodes CASSRPETSGRVNTQYF. Based on the CDR3 plus reference TRBV5-4 and TRBJ2-3, the full variable domain is ETGVTQSPTHLIKTRGQQVTLRCSSQSGHNTVSWYQQALGQGPQFIFQYYREEENGRGNFPPRFSGLQFPNYSSELNVNALELDDSALYLCASSRPETSGRVNTQYFGPGTRLTVL.